This record concerns one T cell receptor beta chain sequence. Produced via immunoSEQ multiplex PCR; TCRdb's table is partial and in-frame only. The sample carries over 110,000 clones, roughly 88% recorded once. This entry is derived from a study of T cell responses to AZD1222 COVID-19 vaccine. Germline CDR1 is PRHDT and CDR2 is FYEKMQ (reference sequence). This CDR3 comprises 15 residues. Trimming took off 8 bases at V and 3 bases at J, with 17 bases between the two ends. The clonotype comes from an adult who received the AZD1222 COVID-19 vaccine. The rearrangement uses TRBV13 and TRBJ1-3, with a weak D call TRBD1 (6 bases). The sequencing here drew on peripheral blood, taken 28 days after the second AZD1222 dose. CDR3 coding DNA: TGTGCCAGCCGGGAAGTGGGGGCTGGTGGAAACACCATATATTTT. It specifies CASREVGAGGNTIYF.